Listed below are T cell receptor beta chains from one sample, sequenced in a study of cytomegalovirus exposure and HLA in healthy donors. Assay used: immunoSEQ multiplex PCR; TCRdb lists only in-frame clones, some missing. The profile shows 250,000 or so clones, about 84% of them singletons. Specimen: PBMCs. Receptor source: a human donor in good health. Both conserved end residues are trimmed from each CDR3.

j_call: TRBJ1-1; v_call: TRBV5-1; cdr3_aa: ASSLGLSNTEAF
j_call: TRBJ1-2; v_call: TRBV25-1; cdr3_aa: ASSATTGASYGYT
j_call: TRBJ2-1; v_call: TRBV7-9; cdr3_aa: ASSPPIGLPNEQF
j_call: TRBJ2-3; v_call: TRBV4-2; cdr3_aa: ASSQGGGLTDTQY
j_call: TRBJ1-2; v_call: TRBV7-9; cdr3_aa: SSSLGQGGQANYGYT
j_call: TRBJ2-1; v_call: TRBV9; cdr3_aa: ASSVGGSYYNEQF
j_call: TRBJ2-1; v_call: TRBV18; cdr3_aa: ASSPLAGGFNEQF
j_call: TRBJ2-2; v_call: TRBV5-1; cdr3_aa: ASSKAGVEELF
j_call: TRBJ2-1; v_call: TRBV6-1; cdr3_aa: ASSEVASGKDEQF
j_call: TRBJ2-7; v_call: TRBV5-8; cdr3_aa: ASSYLAGGNYRYEQY
j_call: TRBJ1-5; v_call: TRBV6-1; cdr3_aa: ASIRERSNQPQH
j_call: TRBJ1-5; v_call: TRBV28; cdr3_aa: ASRTPFRGQPQH
j_call: TRBJ2-7; v_call: TRBV27; cdr3_aa: ASSPPRGGEQY
j_call: TRBJ1-2; v_call: TRBV6-1; cdr3_aa: ASRPGANYGYT
j_call: TRBJ2-3; v_call: TRBV5-1; cdr3_aa: ASSPQTGGTDTQY
j_call: TRBJ2-1; v_call: TRBV7-9; cdr3_aa: ASSPGLAGGNNNEQF
j_call: TRBJ2-1; v_call: TRBV5-1; cdr3_aa: ASSLGLAGGEQF